The 8 T cell receptor beta chains presented below share a single source sample, sequenced in a study of T cells in Graves' hyperthyroidism and ophthalmopathy. What was amplified from RNA transcripts were TCR beta CDR3 regions. TCR CDR3 regions were first amplified by RT-PCR with HTBI primers. TCRdb passed the multiplex PCR reads through MiXCR, listing each CDR3 protein once. The table lists around 250,000 distinct CDR3 sequences, approximately 15% of them singletons. Sample: blood. The receptors were sampled from a woman in her thirties or forties with Graves' hyperthyroidism that later progressed to Graves' ophthalmopathy.

This clonotype has a count of ten or more. This chain connects TRBV27 to TRBJ1-5; no firm D call. Trimming stripped 0 bases from V and 0 bases from J, with 6 bases between. The CDR3 has 15 amino acids. Germline V lookup: CDR1 MNHEY, CDR2 SMNVEV (reference sequence). This CDR3 is CASSLSQTSNQPQHF. For the CDR3, the DNA is TGTGCCAGCAGTTTATCCCAGACTAGCAATCAGCCCCAGCATTTT.

With regard to this clonotype: One junction end does not reproduce the germline sequence, and a read error may be involved. The chain links TRBV19 to TRBJ2-5; TRBD1 is a possible D gene (6 bases). The CDR3 loop spans 11 amino acids. CDR1 is LNHDA, CDR2 SQIVND, per germline (reference sequence). CDR3 amino acids: CASEVDGTLHF. CDR3 nucleotides: TGTGCCAGTGAAGTCGACGGGACACTCCACTTC.

With regard to this clonotype: This may come from a read error, since a much larger clone is one base off. The genes are TRBV6-1 and TRBJ2-2; 7 bases fit TRBD2. The CDR3 runs 15 residues. The germline V gene encodes CDR1 MNHNS and CDR2 SASEGT. CDR3 protein: CVSATSFGNTGELFF. The CDR3, as DNA: TGTGTATCGGCGACTAGCTTTGGGAACACCGGGGAGCTGTTTTTT.

This clonotype was observed at least ten times. CDR3 sequence (DNA): TGTGCCAGCCGGGGCAGGGTGGCGGAGACCCAGTACTTC. Encoded protein: CASRGRVAETQYF. This chain connects TRBV3-1 to TRBJ2-5; tentatively, D is TRBD1 or TRBD2 (5 bases each). The V gene lost 8 bases and the J gene lost 5 bases, with 15 bases spanning the gap. Germline-derived CDR1 and CDR2 are LGHDT and YNNKEL (reference sequence). This CDR3 has 13 residues.

The chain joins TRBV28 to TRBJ2-7, with D possibly being TRBD1 (5 bases). This CDR3 is built from 18 residues. Germline-derived CDR1 and CDR2 are MDHEN and SYDVKM. Trimming took 4 bases from V and 0 from J, leaving 22 bases between them. CDR3 protein: CASSSTLLRRASSYEQYF. The CDR3 coding sequence is TGTGCCAGCAGTTCCACCCTCCTGCGCAGGGCTAGCTCCTACGAGCAGTACTTC.

In its sample, this clonotype was seen many times. The chain is built from TRBV11-2 and TRBJ2-7; D uncertain. The germline gives CDR1 SGHAT, CDR2 FQNNGV. V was clipped by 1 base and J by 3 bases, with 7 bases between them. This CDR3 is built from 13 residues. The CDR3: CASSLVPSYEQYF. CDR3 nucleotides: TGTGCCAGCAGCTTAGTCCCCAGCTACGAGCAGTACTTC.

This chain uses TRBV5-1 with TRBJ2-3; 7 positions agree with TRBD2. This CDR3 comprises 22 residues. Germline trimming cut 6 bases from V and 0 bases from J; bases unmatched to any gene: 28. Germline-derived CDR1 and CDR2 are SGHRS and YFSETQ. The CDR3 sequence is CASTPLGGTQIQQSPSTDTQYF. DNA for the CDR3: TGCGCCAGCACCCCTTTGGGGGGGACGCAGATCCAGCAATCTCCTAGCACAGATACGCAGTATTTT.

At least ten counts were recorded for this clonotype. The genes are TRBV29-1 and TRBJ2-5, with 12 bases identical to TRBD2. V was clipped by 1 base and J by 4 bases; unmatched bases: 4. The CDR3 totals 15 residues. CDR1 SQVTM and CDR2 ANQGSEA come from the germline V gene. The CDR3: CSVEALGLAGETQYF. The CDR3 DNA reads TGCAGCGTTGAAGCCCTGGGACTAGCGGGAGAGACCCAGTACTTC. Looking up the rest from reference TRBV29-1 and TRBJ2-5 gives the full variable domain: SAVISQKPSRDICQRGTSLTIQCQVDSQVTMMFWYRQQPGQSLTLIATANQGSEATYESGFVIDKFPISRPNLTFSTLTVSNMSPEDSSIYLCSVEALGLAGETQYFGPGTRLLVL.